This TCR beta chain was identified during a study of shared clonotypes between healthy human individuals. Only in-frame clones appear in the TCRdb table, and some are missing; sequencing was by immunoSEQ multiplex PCR. The sample includes 2,500,000 or so clones, around nine tenths of them seen just once. The V gene end was trimmed by 7 bases and the J gene end by 6 bases; junction bases not matched to a gene: 7. This CDR3 region has 14 residues. Per the germline V gene, CDR1 is SNHLY and CDR2 is FYNNEI. General study results and limits: Sharing across a few donors was seen in roughly 5.2% of naive CD4 clonotypes.

Of note for this clone: Antigen specificity is unknown.

The V call is TRBV2, the J call TRBJ2-2, with 8 bases lining up with TRBD2. This sequence originates from a man younger than 30 in good health. Material for sequencing was naive CD4+ T cells sorted from blood. Described subset: CD45RA+ positively selected. The CDR3 spells CASTREELAGELFF. The CDR3 DNA is TGTGCCAGCACGCGGGAGGAGTTGGCCGGGGAGCTGTTTTTT.